The T cell receptor beta chain described here comes from a study of shared clonotypes between healthy human individuals. This CDR3 is 13 amino acids long. Germline V gene sequence: CDR1 KGHSH, CDR2 LQKENI. With 1 base removed from V and 2 bases from J, the gap between germline ends came to 5 bases. The assay ran at deep level. On sorted subsets, replicate PCRs used approximately 190 ng DNA, or 31,000 or so T cell genomes. The authors' processing: ImmunoSEQ only sent back junction sequences with no quality scores, so filtering was done differently. Generated by immunoSEQ multiplex PCR, the TCRdb table keeps only in-frame clones and is missing some. From that table come the V and J calls and clone size; the DNA was used to work out D and trimming. The sample lists a few million clones; around 90% were seen once. A word on this clone: Different DNA sequences within this sample yield the same CDR3.

Donors comprised only Caucasian adults living in Nashville, Tennessee. This clonotype was obtained from a man aged 18 to 29 in good health. Some clones in this sample may be carry-over from other donors' samples. The sequenced material came from naive CD4+ T cells from PBMCs. The subset denotes: CD45RA+ positively selected. The chain joins TRBV18 to TRBJ1-1; no reliable D call. In DNA form, the CDR3 reads TGTGCCAGCTCACCACTTAGAAACACTGAAGCTTTCTTT. It yields the protein CASSPLRNTEAFF.